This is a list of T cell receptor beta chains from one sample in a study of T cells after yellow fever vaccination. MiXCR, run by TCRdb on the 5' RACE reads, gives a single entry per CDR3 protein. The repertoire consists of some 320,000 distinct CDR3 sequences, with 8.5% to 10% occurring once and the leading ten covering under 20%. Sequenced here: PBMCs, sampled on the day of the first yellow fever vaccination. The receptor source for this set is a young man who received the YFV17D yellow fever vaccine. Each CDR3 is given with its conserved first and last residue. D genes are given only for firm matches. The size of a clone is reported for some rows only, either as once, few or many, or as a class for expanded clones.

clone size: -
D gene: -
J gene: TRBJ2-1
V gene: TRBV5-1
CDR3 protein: CASSSEPDTATYNEQFF
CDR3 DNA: TGCGCCAGCAGCTCAGAACCGGACACGGCCACCTACAATGAGCAGTTCTTC

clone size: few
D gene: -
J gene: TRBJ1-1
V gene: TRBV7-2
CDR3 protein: CASSLSTGLNTEAFF
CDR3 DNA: TGTGCCAGCAGCTTATCCACGGGGCTGAACACTGAAGCTTTCTTT

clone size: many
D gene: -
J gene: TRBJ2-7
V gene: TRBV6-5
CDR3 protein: CASSYSAGAIYEQYF
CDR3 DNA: TGTGCCAGCAGTTACTCAGCAGGGGCCATCTACGAGCAGTACTTC

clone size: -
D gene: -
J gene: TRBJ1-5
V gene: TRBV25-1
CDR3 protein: CASSESGAVGQPQHF
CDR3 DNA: TGTGCCAGCAGTGAATCAGGGGCAGTTGGTCAGCCCCAGCATTTT

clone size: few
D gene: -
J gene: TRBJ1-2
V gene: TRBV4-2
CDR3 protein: CASSQDYRALANYGYTF
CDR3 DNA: TGTGCCAGCAGCCAAGATTATCGGGCTTTAGCTAACTATGGCTACACCTTC

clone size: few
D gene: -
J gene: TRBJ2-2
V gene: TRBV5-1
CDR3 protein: CATRPGVGSGELFF
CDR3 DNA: TGCGCCACCCGTCCTGGAGTGGGATCCGGGGAGCTGTTTTTT

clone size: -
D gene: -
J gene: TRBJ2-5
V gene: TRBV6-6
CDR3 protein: CASSYSEPETQYF
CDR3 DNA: TGTGCCAGCAGTTACTCGGAGCCAGAGACCCAGTACTTC

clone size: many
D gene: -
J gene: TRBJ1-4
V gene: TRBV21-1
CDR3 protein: CASTKGCSNEKLFF
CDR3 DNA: TGTGCCAGCACCAAGGGGTGCTCAAATGAAAAACTGTTTTTT

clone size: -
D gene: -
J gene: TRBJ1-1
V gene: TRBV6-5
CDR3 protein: CASSYAVTLNTEAFF
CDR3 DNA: TGTGCCAGCAGTTACGCCGTGACATTGAACACTGAAGCTTTCTTT

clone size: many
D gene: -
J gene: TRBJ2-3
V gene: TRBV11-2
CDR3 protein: CASSFGLDTQYF
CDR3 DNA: TGTGCCAGCAGCTTCGGGCTAGATACGCAGTATTTT

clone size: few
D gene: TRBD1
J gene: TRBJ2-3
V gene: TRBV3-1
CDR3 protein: CASSQGTGGTDTQYF
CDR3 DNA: TGTGCCAGCAGCCAAGGGACAGGGGGCACAGATACGCAGTATTTT

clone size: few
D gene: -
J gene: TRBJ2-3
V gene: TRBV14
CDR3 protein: CASSQSQGPGGTQYF
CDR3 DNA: TGTGCCAGCAGCCAATCCCAGGGGCCCGGGGGTACGCAGTATTTT

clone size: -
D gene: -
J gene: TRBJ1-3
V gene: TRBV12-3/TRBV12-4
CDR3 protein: CASSFQGPGNTIYF
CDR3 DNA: TGTGCCAGCAGTTTTCAGGGGCCGGGAAACACCATATATTTT

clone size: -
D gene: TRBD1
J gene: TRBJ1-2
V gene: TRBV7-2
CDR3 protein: CASSPGTGVYGYTF
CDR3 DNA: TGTGCCAGCAGCCCCGGGACAGGGGTATACGGCTACACCTTC

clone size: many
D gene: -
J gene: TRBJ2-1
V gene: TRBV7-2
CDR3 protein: CASSFGVDKQFF
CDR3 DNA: TGTGCCAGCAGCTTCGGGGTAGACAAGCAGTTCTTC

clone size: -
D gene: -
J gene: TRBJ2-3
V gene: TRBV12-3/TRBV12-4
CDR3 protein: CASTSRTVTDTQYF
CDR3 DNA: TGTGCCAGCACCTCCAGGACAGTCACAGATACGCAGTATTTT

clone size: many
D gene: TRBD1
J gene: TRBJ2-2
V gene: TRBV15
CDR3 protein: CATYEDRVGSTGELFF
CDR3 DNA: TGTGCCACCTATGAGGACAGGGTGGGGAGCACCGGGGAGCTGTTTTTT

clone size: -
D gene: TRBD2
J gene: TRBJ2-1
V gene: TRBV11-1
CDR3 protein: CASSLRGGFYNEQFF
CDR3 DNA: TGTGCCAGCAGCCTACGCGGGGGGTTCTACAATGAGCAGTTCTTC

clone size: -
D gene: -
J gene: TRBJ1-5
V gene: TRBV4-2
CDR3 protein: CASSPPLTRPYSNQPQHF
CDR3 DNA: TGTGCCAGCAGCCCGCCACTCACAAGACCTTATAGCAATCAGCCCCAGCATTTT

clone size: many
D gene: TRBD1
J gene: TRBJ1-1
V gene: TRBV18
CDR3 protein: CASSLQGASAEAFF
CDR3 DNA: TGTGCCAGCTCACTACAGGGGGCAAGCGCTGAAGCTTTCTTT

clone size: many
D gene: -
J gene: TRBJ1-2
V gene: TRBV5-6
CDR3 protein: CASSLWSGYGYTF
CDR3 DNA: TGTGCCAGCAGCTTATGGAGCGGCTATGGCTACACCTTC

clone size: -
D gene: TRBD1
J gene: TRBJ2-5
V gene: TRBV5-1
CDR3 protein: CASSFAGGEETQYF
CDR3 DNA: TGCGCCAGCAGCTTCGCAGGGGGCGAAGAGACCCAGTACTTC

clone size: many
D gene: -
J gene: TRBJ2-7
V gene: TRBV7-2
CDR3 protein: CASSSTAGSYEQYF
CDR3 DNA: TGTGCCAGCAGCTCCACAGCAGGCTCCTACGAGCAGTACTTC

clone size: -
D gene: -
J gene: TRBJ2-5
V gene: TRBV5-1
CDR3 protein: CASAEQGDQETKYF
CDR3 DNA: TGCGCCAGTGCAGAACAGGGAGACCAAGAGACCAAGTACTTC

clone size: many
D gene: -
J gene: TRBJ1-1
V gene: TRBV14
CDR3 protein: CASSQGGPGTEAFF
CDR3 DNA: TGTGCCAGCAGCCAAGGGGGGCCGGGTACTGAAGCTTTCTTT

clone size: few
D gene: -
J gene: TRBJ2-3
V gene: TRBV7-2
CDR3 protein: CASSVPGYTQYF
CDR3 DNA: TGTGCCAGCAGCGTCCCAGGGTATACGCAGTATTTT

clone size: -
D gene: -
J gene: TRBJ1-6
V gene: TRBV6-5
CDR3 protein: CASSFAPRGGGSPLHF
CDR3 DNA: TGTGCCAGCAGTTTCGCGCCGAGAGGGGGAGGTTCACCCCTCCACTTT

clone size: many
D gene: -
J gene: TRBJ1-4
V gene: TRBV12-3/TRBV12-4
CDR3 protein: CASSLDLLQEKLFF
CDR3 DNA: TGTGCCAGCAGTTTAGATCTCCTCCAGGAAAAACTGTTTTTT

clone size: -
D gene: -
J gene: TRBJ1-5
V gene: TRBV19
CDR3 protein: CASSIAGTVSNQPQHF
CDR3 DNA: TGTGCCAGTAGTATAGCCGGGACCGTAAGCAATCAGCCCCAGCATTTT

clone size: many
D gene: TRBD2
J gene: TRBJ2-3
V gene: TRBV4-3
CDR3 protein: CASSQGSSGSTDTQYF
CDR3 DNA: TGCGCCAGCAGCCAAGGTTCTAGCGGAAGCACAGATACGCAGTATTTT

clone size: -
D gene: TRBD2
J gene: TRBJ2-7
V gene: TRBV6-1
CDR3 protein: CASSPGGSTSYEQYF
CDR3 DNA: TGTGCCAGCAGCCCCGGGGGGTCTACCTCCTACGAGCAGTACTTC

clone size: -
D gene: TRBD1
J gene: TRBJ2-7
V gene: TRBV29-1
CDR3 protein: CSVVSGTGGDEQYF
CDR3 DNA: TGCAGCGTTGTTTCCGGGACAGGGGGGGACGAGCAGTACTTC

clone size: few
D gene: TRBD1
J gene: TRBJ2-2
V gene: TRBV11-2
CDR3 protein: CASSTPRGQGAGELFF
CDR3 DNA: TGTGCCAGCAGCACCCCCCGGGGACAGGGGGCCGGGGAGCTGTTTTTT

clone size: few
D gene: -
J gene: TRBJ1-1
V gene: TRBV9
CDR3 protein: CASSVDVNTEAFF
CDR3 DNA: TGTGCCAGCAGCGTAGACGTTAACACTGAAGCTTTCTTT

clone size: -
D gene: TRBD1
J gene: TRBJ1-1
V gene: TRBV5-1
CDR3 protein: CASSKDRGLEAFF
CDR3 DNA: TGCGCCAGCAGCAAGGACAGGGGGCTTGAAGCTTTCTTT

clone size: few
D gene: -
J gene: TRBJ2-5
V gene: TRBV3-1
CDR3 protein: CASSTLRTQYF
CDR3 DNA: TGTGCCAGCAGCACCCTGAGGACCCAGTACTTC

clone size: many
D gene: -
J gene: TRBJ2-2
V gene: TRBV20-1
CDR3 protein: CSARMDGRDTGELFF
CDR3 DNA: TGCAGTGCTAGAATGGACGGTAGGGACACCGGGGAGCTGTTTTTT

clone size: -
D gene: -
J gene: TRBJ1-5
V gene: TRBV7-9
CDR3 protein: CASSAGAFQPQHF
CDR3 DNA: TGTGCCAGCAGCGCGGGGGCATTTCAGCCCCAGCATTTT

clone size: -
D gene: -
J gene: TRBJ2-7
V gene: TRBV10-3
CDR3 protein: CAISESGQGDEQYF
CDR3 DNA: TGTGCCATCAGTGAATCGGGGCAGGGAGACGAGCAGTACTTC

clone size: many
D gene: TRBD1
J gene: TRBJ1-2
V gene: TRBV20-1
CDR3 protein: CSARDSARGNYGYTF
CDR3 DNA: TGCAGTGCTAGAGATTCGGCCAGGGGGAACTATGGCTACACCTTC

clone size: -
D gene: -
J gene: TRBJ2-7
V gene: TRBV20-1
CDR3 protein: CSATPGLAKNEQYF
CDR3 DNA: TGCAGTGCTACCCCGGGGCTAGCGAAGAACGAGCAGTACTTC

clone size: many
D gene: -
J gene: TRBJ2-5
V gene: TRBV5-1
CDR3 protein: CASSLAGGKETQYF
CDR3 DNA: TGCGCCAGCAGCTTGGCAGGGGGGAAAGAGACCCAGTACTTC

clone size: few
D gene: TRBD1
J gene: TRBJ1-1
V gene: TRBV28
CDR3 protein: CASHWAGGTEAFF
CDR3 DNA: TGTGCCAGTCATTGGGCAGGGGGCACTGAAGCTTTCTTT

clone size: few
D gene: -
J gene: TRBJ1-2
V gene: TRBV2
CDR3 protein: CASSGAPESTF
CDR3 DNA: TGTGCCAGCAGCGGCGCACCCGAAAGCACCTTC

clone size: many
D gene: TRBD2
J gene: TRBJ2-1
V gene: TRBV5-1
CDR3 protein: CASSLVGGPGLASTYNEQFF
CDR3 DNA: TGCGCCAGCAGCTTGGTCGGCGGTCCGGGACTAGCGTCGACCTACAATGAGCAGTTCTTC

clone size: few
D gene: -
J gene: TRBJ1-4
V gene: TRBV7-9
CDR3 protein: CASRRDTAIGKLFF
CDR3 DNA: TGTGCCAGCAGACGAGACACGGCTATTGGAAAACTGTTTTTT

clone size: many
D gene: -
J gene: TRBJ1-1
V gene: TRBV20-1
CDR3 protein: CSARGPRAANTEAFF
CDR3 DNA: TGCAGTGCTAGAGGTCCCCGGGCGGCGAACACTGAAGCTTTCTTT

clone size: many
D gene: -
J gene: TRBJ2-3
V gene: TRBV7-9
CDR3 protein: CASSLGYSGDTQYF
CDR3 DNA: TGTGCCAGCAGCTTGGGATATTCGGGAGATACGCAGTATTTT

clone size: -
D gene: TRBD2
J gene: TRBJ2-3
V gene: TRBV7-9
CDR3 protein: CASSFPSGGAGDTQYF
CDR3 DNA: TGTGCCAGCAGCTTTCCCAGCGGGGGGGCCGGAGATACGCAGTATTTT

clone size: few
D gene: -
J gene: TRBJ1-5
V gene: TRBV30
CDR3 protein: CAWSVLQGNQPQHF
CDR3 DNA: TGTGCCTGGAGTGTCCTACAGGGCAATCAGCCCCAGCATTTT

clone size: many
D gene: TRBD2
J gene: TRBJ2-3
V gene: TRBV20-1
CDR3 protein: CSSYGGGTDTQYF
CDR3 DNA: TGCAGCTCATACGGCGGGGGAACAGATACGCAGTATTTT

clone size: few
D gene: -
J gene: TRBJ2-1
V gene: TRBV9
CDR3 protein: CASSGRWAGSQFF
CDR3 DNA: TGTGCCAGCAGCGGACGGTGGGCAGGGAGCCAGTTCTTC

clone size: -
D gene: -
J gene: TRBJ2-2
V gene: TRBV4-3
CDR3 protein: CASSQVLGPVGELFF
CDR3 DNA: TGCGCCAGCAGCCAAGTTTTGGGACCCGTCGGGGAGCTGTTTTTT

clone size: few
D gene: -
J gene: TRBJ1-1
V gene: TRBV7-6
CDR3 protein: CASSLTGRHTEAFF
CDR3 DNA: TGTGCCAGCAGCTTAACTGGGAGGCACACTGAAGCTTTCTTT